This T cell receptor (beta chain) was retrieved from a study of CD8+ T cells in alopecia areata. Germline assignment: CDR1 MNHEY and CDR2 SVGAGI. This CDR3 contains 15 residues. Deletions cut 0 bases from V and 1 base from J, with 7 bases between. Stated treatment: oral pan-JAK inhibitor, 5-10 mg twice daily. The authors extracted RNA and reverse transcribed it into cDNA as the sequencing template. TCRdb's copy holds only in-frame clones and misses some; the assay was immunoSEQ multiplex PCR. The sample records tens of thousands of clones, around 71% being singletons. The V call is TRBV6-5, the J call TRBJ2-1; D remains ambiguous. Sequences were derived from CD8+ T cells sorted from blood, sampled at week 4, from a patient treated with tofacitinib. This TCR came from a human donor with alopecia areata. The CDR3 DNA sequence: TGTGCCAGCAGTTACTCGGCAGAATCCTACAATGAGCAGTTCTTC. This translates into CASSYSAESYNEQFF.